This passage covers 3 T cell receptor beta chains from one sample sequenced in a study of blood T cells in healthy people across ages. Using a J-beta primer mix together with a sample-barcoded 5' primer, a second PCR was run for about 6 to 11 cycles. TCRdb ran MiXCR on the 5' RACE reads and lists one entry per CDR3 protein. The sample lists about 1.4 million distinct CDR3 sequences, approximately 59% seen once, with roughly 7% in the top ten. The sequenced material came from blood. Receptors originate from a young man in good health.

The chain joins TRBV6-5 to TRBJ2-3; D remains ambiguous. The CDR3 contains 14 residues. The V gene's germline CDR1 is MNHEY and CDR2 SVGAGI. Trimming removed 3 bases from V and 4 bases from J, with 11 bases in between. The CDR3 sequence: CASSYWAGADTQYF. The CDR3 region has the DNA TGTGCCAGCAGTTATTGGGCTGGGGCAGATACGCAGTATTTT.

This chain joins TRBV6-6 and TRBJ2-7, with D possibly TRBD2 on 6 matching bases. Trimming pared 0 bases from V and 5 bases from J, leaving 11 bases between. The CDR3 length is 14 residues. Germline lookup yields CDR1 MNHNY and CDR2 SVGAGI (reference sequence). CDR3 DNA: TGTGCCAGCAGTTACTCGTCGGGGGTCCACGAGCAGTACTTC. The encoded protein is CASSYSSGVHEQYF.

This clonotype occurred a few times. The V gene is TRBV12-3 or TRBV12-4, the J gene TRBJ2-3, with D perhaps given as TRBD1 or TRBD2 (5 bases each). Trimming removed 4 bases from V and 1 base from J, with 9 bases in between. CDR3 length: 14 residues. This chain's CDR3 is CASSWDGGTDTQYF. CDR3 nucleotides: TGTGCCAGCAGTTGGGACGGGGGCACAGATACGCAGTATTTT.